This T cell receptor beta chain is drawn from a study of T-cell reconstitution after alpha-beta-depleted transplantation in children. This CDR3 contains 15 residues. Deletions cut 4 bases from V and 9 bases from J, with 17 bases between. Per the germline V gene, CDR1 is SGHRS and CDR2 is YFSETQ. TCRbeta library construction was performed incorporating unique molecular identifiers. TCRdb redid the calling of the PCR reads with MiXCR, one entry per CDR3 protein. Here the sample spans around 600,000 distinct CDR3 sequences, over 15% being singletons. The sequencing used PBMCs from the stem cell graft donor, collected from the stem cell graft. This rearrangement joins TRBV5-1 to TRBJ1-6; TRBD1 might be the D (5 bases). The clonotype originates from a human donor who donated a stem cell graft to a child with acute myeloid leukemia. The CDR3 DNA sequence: TGCGCCAGCAGCCGGGGGGGATTAAGTGGTTCACCCCTCCACTTT. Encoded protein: CASSRGGLSGSPLHF.